The 21 T cell receptor beta chains below come from one sample, sequenced in a study of vaccination effects on CD4 cells after COVID-19. Following culture for approximately ten days, CD4+ T cells were isolated. Clones were sequenced by immunoSEQ multiplex PCR, and TCRdb holds only the in-frame ones, with some missing. The sample records some 40,000 clones, 82% being singletons. Their target antigens are unknown. The source material was CD4+ T cells from PBMCs cultured without peptide, sampled before COVID-19 vaccination. The receptors stem from a human donor who received a COVID-19 vaccine.

The rearrangement uses TRBV9 and TRBJ2-2, with D possibly being TRBD1 (6 bases). CDR1 is SGDLS, CDR2 YYNGEE, per germline. Trimming took off 1 base at V and 6 bases at J, with 13 bases between the two ends. The length of the CDR3 is 15 residues. CDR3 sequence reads: CASSVNGTPSGELFF. CDR3 coding DNA: TGTGCCAGCAGCGTAAACGGGACACCTTCCGGGGAGCTGTTTTTT.

This sequence joins TRBV25-1 and TRBJ2-3; possibly TRBD1 or TRBD2 for D (6 bases each). Germline V gene lookup returns CDR1 MGHDK and CDR2 SYGVNS. This CDR3 comprises 15 residues. Trimming shortened V by 2 bases and J by 6 bases, and 15 bases separated the two germline ends. As DNA, the CDR3 is TGTGCCAGCAGTGAAAACAGGGTAGGGAGGGATACGCAGTATTTT. It translates to CASSENRVGRDTQYF. Variable domain in full (rest from reference TRBV25-1 and TRBJ2-3): EADIYQTPRYLVIGTGKKITLECSQTMGHDKMYWYQQDPGMELHLIHYSYGVNSTEKGDLSSESTVSRIRTEHFPLTLESARPSHTSQYLCASSENRVGRDTQYFGPGTRLTVL.

The gene calls are TRBV24-1 and TRBJ2-3; no clear D. The CDR3 consists of 14 residues. Germline lookup yields CDR1 KGHDR and CDR2 SFDVKD. The ends were cut back, 1 base at V and 4 bases at J, with 8 bases in the middle. CDR3 in DNA: TGTGCCACCAGTGATTTTCGCGAGGCAGATACGCAGTATTTT. It codes for CATSDFREADTQYF.

The rearrangement uses TRBV18 and TRBJ1-2, with 8 bases that match TRBD1. The CDR3 length is 15 residues. The germline gives CDR1 KGHSH, CDR2 LQKENI. V was pared by 2 bases and J by 4 bases, with 6 bases of the junction left unmatched. The CDR3 bases are TGTGCCAGCTCACCAGCGGGACAGGAAGGCTATGGCTACACCTTC. As protein: CASSPAGQEGYGYTF.

In DNA form, the CDR3 reads TGTGCCAGCAGCCTAAAGGGAGGACAGGGAAATTCACCCCTCCACTTT. Its translation: CASSLKGGQGNSPLHF. The rearrangement links TRBV9 to TRBJ1-6; 8 nucleotides align to TRBD1. Germline V CDR1 and CDR2: SGDLS, YYNGEE. CDR3 length equals 16 residues. The V and J ends lost 4 bases and 7 bases, in that order; junction bases with no gene match: 10.

This chain joins TRBV9 and TRBJ2-3, with 7 bases fitting TRBD2. The junction had 6 bases not matched to a gene; V was cut back by 0 bases and J by 5 bases. This CDR3 contains 15 residues. Per germline, CDR1 SGDLS and CDR2 YYNGEE. The CDR3 DNA reads as TGTGCCAGCAGCGTAGCTCAGCGGGGTAAAGATACGCAGTATTTT. This sequence encodes CASSVAQRGKDTQYF.

The chain employs TRBV24-1 and TRBJ2-3; TRBD1 aligns across 8 bases. V gave up 4 bases and J gave up 4 bases; unmatched junction bases: 6. Germline loops: CDR1 KGHDR, CDR2 SFDVKD. This CDR3 is 15 amino acids long. CDR3 protein: CATSDLGQGPDTQYF. CDR3 DNA: TGTGCCACCAGTGACCTTGGACAGGGACCAGATACGCAGTATTTT.

DNA of the CDR3: TGCGCCAGCAGCCCCAATGGACAGCTTACAGATACGCAGTATTTT. This sequence encodes CASSPNGQLTDTQYF. The chain links TRBV5-1 to TRBJ2-3; D may be TRBD1 (6 bases). The CDR3 loop spans 15 amino acids. Looked up from germline, CDR1 is SGHRS and CDR2 is YFSETQ. The V gene lost 4 bases and the J gene lost 3 bases, with 15 bases spanning the gap.

The genes are TRBV5-6 and TRBJ2-1; TRBD2 matches 8 bases. Per germline, CDR1 SGHDT and CDR2 YYEEEE. Trimming at V came to 4 bases and at J to 2 bases, leaving 8 bases not matched to a gene. The CDR3 is 16 residues long. The chain's CDR3 is CASSNSGVTAYNEQFF. The CDR3 DNA follows: TGTGCCAGCAGCAATAGCGGGGTCACCGCCTACAATGAGCAGTTCTTC.

The gene calls are TRBV28 and TRBJ1-2; no clear D. The germline V and J ends were trimmed by 2 bases and 1 base, with 8 bases remaining between them. Germline V gene data show CDR1 as MDHEN and CDR2 as SYDVKM. CDR3 length equals 14 residues. The CDR3: CASSLDTINYGYTF. The CDR3, as DNA: TGTGCCAGCAGTTTAGATACGATTAACTATGGCTACACCTTC.

This chain uses TRBV6-1 with TRBJ2-7; possible D gene TRBD2, 6 bases. The V gene lost 0 bases and the J gene lost 6 bases, with 12 bases spanning the gap. From germline, CDR1 is MNHNS and CDR2 SASEGT. The CDR3 spans 14 residues. The CDR3 DNA sequence: TGTGCCAGCAGTGAAGCGGGGGGTTTCTTCGAGCAGTACGTC. Protein sequence: CASSEAGGFFEQYV.

The chain uses TRBV4-1 and TRBJ2-5; TRBD2 is a possible D gene (5 bases). This CDR3 is 17 amino acids long. Germline assignment: CDR1 MGHRA and CDR2 YSYEKL. V was trimmed by 4 bases and J by 1 base, leaving 19 bases between them. The CDR3 spells CASSPVAGSGFQETQYF. CDR3 in DNA: TGCGCCAGCAGCCCAGTCGCGGGTTCGGGTTTCCAAGAGACCCAGTACTTC.

This clone has more than one count but fewer than ten. The chain couples TRBV7-3 to TRBJ2-3; D might be TRBD2 (6 bases). Germline V gene data show CDR1 as SGHTA and CDR2 as FQGTGA. The ends were cut back, 4 bases at V and 2 bases at J, with 16 bases in the middle. The CDR3 length is 16 residues. CDR3: CASSSNPRGNTDTQYF. CDR3 nucleotides: TGTGCCAGCAGCTCCAATCCTCGGGGGAACACAGATACGCAGTATTTT.

V gene TRBV7-6 combines with J gene TRBJ2-3, with D hard to call. The ends were cut back, 5 bases at V and 2 bases at J, with 14 bases in the middle. Germline CDR1 is SGHVS and CDR2 is FNYEAQ. The CDR3 length is 15 residues. The CDR3 DNA follows: TGTGCCAGCAGCGAACAACAGACTTACACAGATACGCAGTATTTT. Translated: CASSEQQTYTDTQYF.

This sequence joins TRBV4-1 and TRBJ2-1; 12 bases agree with TRBD2. Germline V gene lookup returns CDR1 MGHRA and CDR2 YSYEKL. The CDR3 is 17 residues long. J lost 8 bases, V lost 4 bases, and 12 bases had no gene match. CDR3 residues: CASSPRPSGGAIDEQFF. The DNA for the CDR3 is TGCGCCAGCAGCCCACGACCTAGCGGGGGGGCTATCGATGAGCAGTTCTTC.

The chain carries TRBV6-1 and TRBJ1-3; no clear D. V was clipped by 0 bases and J by 3 bases, with 12 bases between them. In germline, CDR1 is MNHNS, CDR2 SASEGT. The CDR3 consists of 16 residues. CDR3 residues: CASSEARGLGGNTIYF. CDR3 bases: TGTGCCAGCAGTGAAGCCCGGGGTTTGGGTGGAAACACCATATATTTT.

This rearrangement joins TRBV6-5 to TRBJ1-5, with 8 positions matching TRBD1. This CDR3 contains 12 residues. The junction had 3 bases not matched to a gene; V was cut back by 8 bases and J by 6 bases. Germline V lookup: CDR1 MNHEY, CDR2 SVGAGI. CDR3 DNA: TGTGCCAGCCGGACAGGGAGTCAGCCCCAGCATTTT. Translated: CASRTGSQPQHF.

This chain joins TRBV13 and TRBJ2-5; tentative D call: TRBD1 (6 bases). Germline V gene lookup returns CDR1 PRHDT and CDR2 FYEKMQ (reference sequence). This CDR3 comprises 15 residues. The ends were cut back, 5 bases at V and 1 base at J, with 14 bases in the middle. The CDR3 loop is CASSPSTGRQETQYF. The CDR3 coding sequence is TGTGCCAGCAGCCCCTCGACAGGCCGCCAAGAGACCCAGTACTTC.

This chain uses TRBV9 with TRBJ2-6, with D tentatively TRBD1 (6 bases). CDR3 size: 15 residues. CDR1 is SGDLS, CDR2 YYNGEE, per germline. Trimming took 2 bases from V and 9 from J, leaving 15 bases between them. CDR3 residues: CASSVVQGSVNVLTF. The CDR3 nucleotides are TGTGCCAGCAGCGTGGTCCAGGGGTCGGTCAACGTCCTGACTTTC.

Only one count was recorded for this clone. V usage is TRBV12-5 and J usage is TRBJ2-5; TRBD1 matches 8 bases. The germline V gene encodes CDR1 LGHNT and CDR2 FRNRAP. The V gene end was trimmed by 1 base and the J gene end by 5 bases; junction bases not matched to a gene: 6. The CDR3 totals 15 residues. The CDR3 protein is CASGLGTGIVETQYF. Written as DNA, the CDR3 is TGTGCTAGTGGTTTGGGGACAGGGATAGTTGAGACCCAGTACTTC.

The J gene is TRBJ2-5, the V gene TRBV19, with D possibly TRBD1 on 5 matching bases. Trimming stripped 10 bases from V and 0 bases from J, with 15 bases between. Germline-derived CDR1 and CDR2 are LNHDA and SQIVND (reference sequence). The CDR3 extends over 14 amino acids. For the CDR3, the DNA is TGTGCCACTTCTTCCCGACAGAACCAAGAGACCCAGTACTTC. Translating gives CATSSRQNQETQYF.